Listed below are T cell receptor beta chains from one sample, sequenced in a study of Tregs in tolerant kidney transplant recipients. Assay: immunoSEQ multiplex PCR; the TCRdb copy retains only in-frame clones and omits some. Among about 240,000 clones, about 80% were seen once, and the ten largest hold under 0.65%. The sample taken for sequencing was CD4+ T cells from blood. The receptor set was obtained from a human donor in good health. Each CDR3 is given without its conserved first and last residue.

TRBJ1-4	TRBV6-5	TSSRTEATNEKLF
TRBJ2-2	TRBV7-6	ASSQRDRVAGELF
TRBJ1-5	TRBV30	AWNGDSNQPQH
TRBJ1-2	TRBV2	ASSEVGYFT
TRBJ1-1	TRBV7-2	ASSPNRGGQNTEAF
TRBJ1-2	TRBV9	ASSVEPLGYT
TRBJ2-1	TRBV19	ASRLAGPSYNEQF
TRBJ2-7	TRBV5-6	ASSLNTPKEQY
TRBJ1-3	TRBV6-5	ASGKGGAPGNTIY
TRBJ2-2	TRBV7-2	ASSLARTGGIGELF
TRBJ2-7	TRBV27	AQHPRTGGKYEQY
TRBJ2-5	TRBV7-2	ASSLGSRGETQY
TRBJ2-7	TRBV5-4	ASSLEVGGHYEQY